The rows below give T cell receptor beta chains drawn from one sample of a study of CD4 T cells in relation to SARS-CoV-2 and coronaviruses. Some clones are missing from TCRdb's copy, which holds only in-frame ones; the method was immunoSEQ multiplex PCR. The table has about 65,000 clones, around 87% seen once; the top ten hold 1.5% to 2%. The specimen sequenced was memory CD4+ T cells from PBMCs. The receptor source for this set is a human donor in good health. Each CDR3 is given with its conserved first and last residue. D genes are given only for firm matches. Expanded clones get a size class; other rows say once, few or many, or leave the size out.

J gene: TRBJ1-3
D gene: NA
V gene: TRBV9
clone size: NA
CDR3 protein: CASSVAPEHGGNTIYF
CDR3 DNA: TGTGCCAGCAGCGTAGCTCCGGAGCATGGTGGAAACACCATATATTTT

J gene: TRBJ2-7
D gene: TRBD2
V gene: TRBV10-3
clone size: NA
CDR3 protein: CAISASGGGYEQYF
CDR3 DNA: TGTGCCATCAGTGCTAGCGGGGGCGGGTACGAGCAGTACTTC

J gene: TRBJ2-5
D gene: TRBD2
V gene: TRBV3-1/TRBV3-2
clone size: NA
CDR3 protein: CASSRKGGGETQYF
CDR3 DNA: TGTGCCAGCAGCCGAAAAGGCGGGGGGGAGACCCAGTACTTC

J gene: TRBJ1-4
D gene: NA
V gene: TRBV18
clone size: NA
CDR3 protein: CASSLSAGEKLFF
CDR3 DNA: TGTGCCAGCTCCCTCTCAGCAGGGGAAAAACTGTTTTTT

J gene: TRBJ2-5
D gene: NA
V gene: TRBV4-2
clone size: NA
CDR3 protein: CASSQEAQGGETQYF
CDR3 DNA: TGTGCCAGCAGCCAAGAGGCGCAGGGGGGGGAGACCCAGTACTTC

J gene: TRBJ2-7
D gene: NA
V gene: TRBV11-1
clone size: NA
CDR3 protein: CASSTTGYEQYF
CDR3 DNA: TGTGCCAGCAGCACGACAGGCTACGAGCAGTACTTC

J gene: TRBJ1-1
D gene: NA
V gene: TRBV5-5
clone size: NA
CDR3 protein: CASSLAGRNRNTEAFF
CDR3 DNA: TGTGCCAGCAGCTTGGCCGGCAGAAACAGGAACACTGAAGCTTTCTTT

J gene: TRBJ2-2
D gene: NA
V gene: TRBV27
clone size: NA
CDR3 protein: CASSPINTGELFF
CDR3 DNA: TGTGCCAGCAGCCCTATTAACACCGGGGAGCTGTTTTTT

J gene: TRBJ1-2
D gene: TRBD1
V gene: TRBV7-2
clone size: NA
CDR3 protein: CASTSLSGQRTVGYTF
CDR3 DNA: TGTGCCAGCACCTCATTATCGGGACAGCGTACTGTCGGCTACACCTTC

J gene: TRBJ1-2
D gene: NA
V gene: TRBV7-9
clone size: NA
CDR3 protein: CASSSTDYGYTF
CDR3 DNA: TGTGCCAGCAGCTCGACTGACTATGGCTACACCTTC

J gene: TRBJ2-7
D gene: NA
V gene: TRBV5-6
clone size: NA
CDR3 protein: CASSLGHYEQYF
CDR3 DNA: TGTGCCAGCAGCTTGGGGCATTACGAGCAGTACTTC

J gene: TRBJ1-1
D gene: NA
V gene: TRBV11-2
clone size: NA
CDR3 protein: CASSSNLGRGEAFF
CDR3 DNA: TGTGCCAGCAGCTCCAACCTGGGGCGGGGTGAAGCTTTCTTT

J gene: TRBJ1-2
D gene: NA
V gene: TRBV27
clone size: NA
CDR3 protein: CASKPLDSGGGYTF
CDR3 DNA: TGTGCCAGCAAACCTCTGGACAGTGGGGGGGGCTACACCTTC

J gene: TRBJ1-2
D gene: NA
V gene: TRBV20-1
clone size: NA
CDR3 protein: CSAKDRTVYTF
CDR3 DNA: TGCAGTGCCAAAGACAGGACAGTCTACACCTTC

J gene: TRBJ2-3
D gene: NA
V gene: TRBV10-2
clone size: once
CDR3 protein: CASSGQGTDTQYF
CDR3 DNA: TGCGCCAGCAGTGGGCAGGGGACAGATACGCAGTATTTT

J gene: TRBJ2-1
D gene: TRBD2
V gene: TRBV18
clone size: once
CDR3 protein: CASSTTSGSYNEQFF
CDR3 DNA: TGTGCCAGCTCAACAACTAGCGGCTCCTACAATGAGCAGTTCTTC

J gene: TRBJ2-2
D gene: NA
V gene: TRBV10-3
clone size: once
CDR3 protein: CAISSSGIQNTGELFF
CDR3 DNA: TGTGCCATCAGTAGCTCCGGGATACAGAACACCGGGGAGCTGTTTTTT

J gene: TRBJ2-5
D gene: NA
V gene: TRBV20-1
clone size: NA
CDR3 protein: CSGGGKETQYF
CDR3 DNA: TGCAGTGGAGGCGGTAAGGAGACCCAGTACTTC

J gene: TRBJ2-1
D gene: NA
V gene: TRBV11-2
clone size: NA
CDR3 protein: CASSLDSGFNEQFF
CDR3 DNA: TGTGCCAGCAGCTTAGATTCGGGCTTCAATGAGCAGTTCTTC

J gene: TRBJ2-2
D gene: TRBD1
V gene: TRBV7-3
clone size: few
CDR3 protein: CASSSGTLIGRTGNTGELFF
CDR3 DNA: TGTGCCAGCAGCTCTGGCACGTTAATCGGTCGGACAGGGAACACCGGGGAGCTGTTTTTT

J gene: TRBJ2-1
D gene: NA
V gene: TRBV2
clone size: NA
CDR3 protein: CASTPTGEGEQFF
CDR3 DNA: TGTGCCAGCACCCCAACGGGGGAAGGTGAGCAGTTCTTC

J gene: TRBJ1-4
D gene: TRBD1
V gene: TRBV2
clone size: NA
CDR3 protein: CASRGQGANEKLFF
CDR3 DNA: TGTGCCAGCAGGGGACAGGGAGCTAATGAAAAACTGTTTTTT

J gene: TRBJ2-1
D gene: NA
V gene: TRBV29-1
clone size: few
CDR3 protein: CSVEGMGVDEQFF
CDR3 DNA: TGCAGCGTTGAAGGGATGGGGGTCGATGAGCAGTTCTTC

J gene: TRBJ1-2
D gene: NA
V gene: TRBV3-1/TRBV3-2
clone size: NA
CDR3 protein: CASSQETGANYGYTF
CDR3 DNA: TGTGCCAGCAGCCAAGAGACGGGCGCAAACTATGGCTACACCTTC

J gene: TRBJ1-1
D gene: NA
V gene: TRBV18
clone size: NA
CDR3 protein: CASSPPSVYTEAFF
CDR3 DNA: TGTGCCAGCTCACCACCGTCAGTCTACACTGAAGCTTTCTTT